The 10 T cell receptor beta chains below all came from one sample that was sequenced in a study of cytomegalovirus exposure and HLA in healthy donors. The study ran its PCR with 60 Vbeta and 13 Jbeta primers. TCRdb's copy holds only in-frame clones and misses some; the assay was immunoSEQ multiplex PCR. In total, the table holds around 53,000 clones. Specimen: PBMCs. Every receptor here comes from a male donor in good health and CMV-seropositive.

CDR3 residues: CSAPVWETQYF. The CDR3 nucleotides are TGCAGTGCTCCAGTCTGGGAGACCCAGTACTTC. The V and J genes are TRBV20-1 and TRBJ2-5; D not certain. The length of the CDR3 is 11 residues. From germline, CDR1 is DFQATT and CDR2 SNEGSKA (reference sequence). Trimming took off 5 bases at V and 5 bases at J, with 9 bases between the two ends.

The chain recombines TRBV7-9 with TRBJ1-1; 12 bases fit TRBD1. The CDR3 is made up of 16 amino acids. The V gene's germline CDR1 is SEHNR and CDR2 FQNEAQ (reference sequence). V shed 5 bases and J 5 bases; nucleotides not matched to a gene: 9. This CDR3 is CASSEGQGAFGTEAFF. The CDR3 nucleotides are TGTGCCAGCAGCGAGGGACAGGGGGCCTTCGGAACTGAAGCTTTCTTT.

The CDR3 region has the DNA TGTGCCAGCAGCTTGGGACAGCACCCCTCTGGAAACACCATATATTTT. This codes for CASSLGQHPSGNTIYF. The rearrangement links TRBV7-9 to TRBJ1-3, with 7 bases matching TRBD1. Germline CDR1 reads SEHNR; CDR2 reads FQNEAQ (reference sequence). This CDR3 contains 16 residues. J lost 0 bases, V lost 3 bases, and 5 bases had no gene match.

This chain links TRBV4-1 with TRBJ2-7; TRBD2 aligns across 10 bases. The trim removed 2 bases at V and 6 bases at J, leaving 10 bases unmatched. CDR1 and CDR2 from the germline V gene are MGHRA and YSYEKL. CDR3 size: 16 residues. The CDR3 spells CASSQPLRIAGGEQYF. CDR3 DNA: TGCGCCAGCAGCCAACCTCTTAGGATAGCGGGGGGCGAGCAGTACTTC.

The chain has TRBV14 and TRBJ2-7; 8 bases map to TRBD1. Trimming took 3 bases from V and 1 from J; bases not matched to a gene: 5. This CDR3 spans 15 amino acids. The germline V gene has CDR1 SGHDN and CDR2 FVKESK. The CDR3 sequence: CASSHTGGRSYEQYF. The CDR3 coding sequence is TGTGCCAGCAGCCATACAGGGGGTCGTTCCTACGAGCAGTACTTC.

This rearrangement joins TRBV4-2 to TRBJ1-5; weak D call: TRBD1 (5 bases). Germline V CDR1 and CDR2: LGHNA, YNFKEQ. The V end was cut by 0 bases, the J end by 0 bases, with 9 bases between. The CDR3 sequence is 16 residues long. This chain's CDR3 is CASSQEGVYSNQPQHF. The CDR3 nucleotides read TGTGCCAGCAGCCAAGAAGGGGTCTATAGCAATCAGCCCCAGCATTTT.

This chain connects TRBV29-1 to TRBJ1-3; D not resolved. V was clipped by 4 bases and J by 0 bases, with 4 bases between them. The CDR3 is 12 residues long. Germline CDR1 SQVTM, CDR2 ANQGSEA. CDR3 sequence reads: CSVVSSGNTIYF. DNA of the CDR3: TGCAGCGTTGTGAGCTCTGGAAACACCATATATTTT.

This chain's CDR3 is CASSVVGQEGAEAFF. The CDR3 region has the DNA TGTGCCAGCAGCGTAGTAGGACAGGAAGGGGCCGAGGCTTTCTTT. The chain couples TRBV9 to TRBJ1-1, with 7 bases matching TRBD1. The CDR3 consists of 15 residues. Germline loops: CDR1 SGDLS, CDR2 YYNGEE. The V and J ends lost 0 bases and 11 bases, in that order; junction bases with no gene match: 13.

The chain uses TRBV18 and TRBJ2-5, with TRBD2 as a possible D gene (6 bases). Per germline, CDR1 KGHSH and CDR2 LQKENI. The V end was cut by 7 bases, the J end by 5 bases, with 14 bases between. This CDR3 spans 13 amino acids. The CDR3 coding sequence is TGTGCCAGCTGTACCCCTGCGGGGGAGACCCAGTACTTC. This translates into CASCTPAGETQYF.

V and J are TRBV7-9 and TRBJ2-5; 10 bases line up with TRBD2. After removal of 1 base from V and 6 bases from J, the junction contained 5 bases not matched to a gene. Germline CDR1 and CDR2: SEHNR and FQNEAQ (reference sequence). The CDR3 is 15 residues long. CDR3 DNA: TGTGCCAGCAGCTTAGGGCCTAGCGGGGGCCAGACCCAGTACTTC. It codes for CASSLGPSGGQTQYF. Full variable domain (outside the CDR3, taken from reference TRBV7-9 and TRBJ2-5): DTGVSQNPRHKITKRGQNVTFRCDPISEHNRLYWYRQTLGQGPEFLTYFQNEAQLEKSRLLSDRFSAERPKGSFSTLEIQRTEQGDSAMYLCASSLGPSGGQTQYFGPGTRLLVL.